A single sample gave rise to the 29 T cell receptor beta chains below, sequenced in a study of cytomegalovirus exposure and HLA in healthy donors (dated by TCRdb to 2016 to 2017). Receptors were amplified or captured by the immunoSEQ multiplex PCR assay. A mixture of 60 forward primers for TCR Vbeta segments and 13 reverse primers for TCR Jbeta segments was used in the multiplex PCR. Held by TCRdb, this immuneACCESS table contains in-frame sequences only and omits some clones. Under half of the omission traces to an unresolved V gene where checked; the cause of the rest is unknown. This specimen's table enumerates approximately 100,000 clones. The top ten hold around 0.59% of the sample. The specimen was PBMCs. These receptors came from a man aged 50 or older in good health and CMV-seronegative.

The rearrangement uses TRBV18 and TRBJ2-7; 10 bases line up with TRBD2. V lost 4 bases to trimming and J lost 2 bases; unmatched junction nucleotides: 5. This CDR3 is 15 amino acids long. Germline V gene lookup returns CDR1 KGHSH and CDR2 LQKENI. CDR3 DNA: TGTGCCAGCTCACACTCTAGCGGGGGAACCTACGAGCAGTACTTC. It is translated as CASSHSSGGTYEQYF.

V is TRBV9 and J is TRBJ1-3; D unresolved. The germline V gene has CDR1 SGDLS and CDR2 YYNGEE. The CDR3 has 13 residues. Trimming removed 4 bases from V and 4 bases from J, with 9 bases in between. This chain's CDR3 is CASSLSSGNTIYF. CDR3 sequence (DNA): TGTGCCAGCAGCCTGAGCTCCGGAAACACCATATATTTT. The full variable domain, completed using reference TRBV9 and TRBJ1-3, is DSGVTQTPKHLITATGQRVTLRCSPRSGDLSVYWYQQSLDQGLQFLIQYYNGEERAKGNILERFSAQQFPDLHSELNLSSLELGDSALYFCASSLSSGNTIYFGEGSWLTVV.

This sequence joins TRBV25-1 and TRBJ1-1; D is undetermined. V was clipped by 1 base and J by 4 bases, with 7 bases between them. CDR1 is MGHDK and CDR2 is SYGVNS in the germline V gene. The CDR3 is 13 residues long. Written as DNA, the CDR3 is TGTGCCAGCAGTGAATTTACGGTCACTGAAGCTTTCTTT. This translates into CASSEFTVTEAFF.

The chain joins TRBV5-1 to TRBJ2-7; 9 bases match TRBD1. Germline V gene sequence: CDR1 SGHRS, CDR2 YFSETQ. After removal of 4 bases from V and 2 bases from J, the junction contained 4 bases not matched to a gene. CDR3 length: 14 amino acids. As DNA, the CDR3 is TGCGCCAGCAGCACGGGACAGGGAACCTACGAGCAGTACTTC. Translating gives CASSTGQGTYEQYF. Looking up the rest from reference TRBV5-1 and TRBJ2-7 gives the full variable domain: KAGVTQTPRYLIKTRGQQVTLSCSPISGHRSVSWYQQTPGQGLQFLFEYFSETQRNKGNFPGRFSGRQFSNSRSEMNVSTLELGDSALYLCASSTGQGTYEQYFGPGTRLTVT.

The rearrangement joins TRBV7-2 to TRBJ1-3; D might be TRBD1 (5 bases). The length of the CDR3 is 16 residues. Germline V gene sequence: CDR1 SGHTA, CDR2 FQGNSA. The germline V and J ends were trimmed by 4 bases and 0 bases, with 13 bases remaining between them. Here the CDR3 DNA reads TGTGCCAGCAGCTCCACCAGGGTTCACTCTGGAAACACCATATATTTT. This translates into CASSSTRVHSGNTIYF.

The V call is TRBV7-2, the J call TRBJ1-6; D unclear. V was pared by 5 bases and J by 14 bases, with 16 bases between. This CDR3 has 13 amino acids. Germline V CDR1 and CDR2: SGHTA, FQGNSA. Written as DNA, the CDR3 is TGTGCCAGCAGCCCCGACTCACCTAGAGCCCTCCACTTT. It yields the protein CASSPDSPRALHF. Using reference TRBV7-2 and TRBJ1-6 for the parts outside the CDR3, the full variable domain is GAGVSQSPSNKVTEKGKDVELRCDPISGHTALYWYRQSLGQGLEFLIYFQGNSAPDKSGLPSDRFSAERTGGSVSTLTIQRTQQEDSAVYLCASSPDSPRALHFGNGTRLTVT.

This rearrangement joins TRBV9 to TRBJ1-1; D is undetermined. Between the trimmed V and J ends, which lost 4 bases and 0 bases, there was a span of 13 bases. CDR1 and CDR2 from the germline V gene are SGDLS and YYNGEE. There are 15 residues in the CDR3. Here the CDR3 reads CASSPAQVMNTEAFF. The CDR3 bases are TGTGCCAGCAGCCCAGCCCAGGTAATGAACACTGAAGCTTTCTTT.

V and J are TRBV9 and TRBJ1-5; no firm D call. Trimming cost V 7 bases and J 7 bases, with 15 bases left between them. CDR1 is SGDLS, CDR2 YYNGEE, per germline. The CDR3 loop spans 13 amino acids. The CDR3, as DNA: TGTGCCAGCTCGACCGACTCGGGGCAGCCCCAGCATTTT. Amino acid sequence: CASSTDSGQPQHF.

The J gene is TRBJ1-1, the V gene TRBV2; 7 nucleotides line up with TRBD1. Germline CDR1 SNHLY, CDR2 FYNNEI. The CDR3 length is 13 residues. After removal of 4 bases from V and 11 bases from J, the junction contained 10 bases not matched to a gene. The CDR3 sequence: CASSVTGVSSAFF. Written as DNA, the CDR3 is TGTGCCAGCAGTGTCACAGGGGTGTCCAGCGCTTTCTTT.

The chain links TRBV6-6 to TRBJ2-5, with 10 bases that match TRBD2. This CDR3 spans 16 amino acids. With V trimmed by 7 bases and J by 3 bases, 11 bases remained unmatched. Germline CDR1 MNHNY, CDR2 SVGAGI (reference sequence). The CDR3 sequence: CASKGGLAGDEETQYF. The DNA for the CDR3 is TGTGCCAGCAAGGGGGGTCTAGCGGGGGATGAAGAGACCCAGTACTTC.

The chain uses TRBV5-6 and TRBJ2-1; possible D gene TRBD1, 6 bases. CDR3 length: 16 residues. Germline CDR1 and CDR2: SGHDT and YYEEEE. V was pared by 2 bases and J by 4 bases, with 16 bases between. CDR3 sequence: CASSLRGGSIYNEQFF. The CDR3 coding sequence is TGTGCCAGCAGCTTAAGAGGGGGATCAATTTACAATGAGCAGTTCTTC.

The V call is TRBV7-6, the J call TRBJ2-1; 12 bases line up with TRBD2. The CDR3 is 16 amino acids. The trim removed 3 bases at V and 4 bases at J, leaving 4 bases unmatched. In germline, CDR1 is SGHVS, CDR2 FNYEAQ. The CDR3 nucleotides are TGTGCCAGCAGCTTTCGGACTAGCGGGATGTACAATGAGCAGTTCTTC. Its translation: CASSFRTSGMYNEQFF.

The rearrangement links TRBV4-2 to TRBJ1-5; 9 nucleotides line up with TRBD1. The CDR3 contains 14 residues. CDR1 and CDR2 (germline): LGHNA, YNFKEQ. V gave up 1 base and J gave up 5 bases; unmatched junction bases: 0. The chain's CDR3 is CASSQGTGDQPQHF. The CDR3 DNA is TGTGCCAGCAGCCAAGGGACAGGGGATCAGCCCCAGCATTTT.

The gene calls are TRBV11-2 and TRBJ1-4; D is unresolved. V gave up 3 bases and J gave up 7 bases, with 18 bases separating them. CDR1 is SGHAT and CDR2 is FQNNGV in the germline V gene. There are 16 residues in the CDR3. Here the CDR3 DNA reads TGTGCCAGCAGCTTGCTAAGCCGGGTCGGGAGTGAAAAACTGTTTTTT. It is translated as CASSLLSRVGSEKLFF.

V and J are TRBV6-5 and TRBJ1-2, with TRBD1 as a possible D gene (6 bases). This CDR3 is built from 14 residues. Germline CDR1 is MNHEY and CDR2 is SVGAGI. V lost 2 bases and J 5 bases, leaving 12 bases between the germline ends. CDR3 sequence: CASSYAEGGYGYTF. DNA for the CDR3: TGTGCCAGCAGTTACGCTGAAGGGGGATATGGCTACACCTTC.

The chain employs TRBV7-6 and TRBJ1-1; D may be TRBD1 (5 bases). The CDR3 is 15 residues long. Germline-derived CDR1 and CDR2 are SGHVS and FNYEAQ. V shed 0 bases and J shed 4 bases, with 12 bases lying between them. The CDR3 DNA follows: TGTGCCAGCAGCTTAGCCGGGGGATCGGGCACTGAAGCTTTCTTT. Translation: CASSLAGGSGTEAFF.

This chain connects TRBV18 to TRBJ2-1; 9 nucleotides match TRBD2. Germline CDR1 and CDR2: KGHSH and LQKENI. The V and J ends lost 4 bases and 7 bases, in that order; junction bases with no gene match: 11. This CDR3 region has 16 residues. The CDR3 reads CASSLLAGGPHNEQFF. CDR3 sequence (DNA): TGTGCCAGCTCACTCCTGGCGGGGGGGCCTCATAATGAGCAGTTCTTC.

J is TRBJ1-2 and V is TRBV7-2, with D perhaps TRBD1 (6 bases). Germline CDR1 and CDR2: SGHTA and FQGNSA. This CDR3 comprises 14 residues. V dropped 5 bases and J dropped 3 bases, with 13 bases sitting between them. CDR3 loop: CASSPHRVDYGYTF. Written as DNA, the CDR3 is TGTGCCAGCAGCCCACACAGGGTTGACTATGGCTACACCTTC.

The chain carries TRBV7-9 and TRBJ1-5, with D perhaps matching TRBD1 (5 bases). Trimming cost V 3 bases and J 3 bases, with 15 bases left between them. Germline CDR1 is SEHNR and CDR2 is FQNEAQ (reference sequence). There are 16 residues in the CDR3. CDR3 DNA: TGTGCCAGCAGCTTGGGGGGAACGGATCTCAATCAGCCCCAGCATTTT. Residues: CASSLGGTDLNQPQHF. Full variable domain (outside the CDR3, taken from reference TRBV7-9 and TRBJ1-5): DTGVSQNPRHKITKRGQNVTFRCDPISEHNRLYWYRQTLGQGPEFLTYFQNEAQLEKSRLLSDRFSAERPKGSFSTLEIQRTEQGDSAMYLCASSLGGTDLNQPQHFGDGTRLSIL.

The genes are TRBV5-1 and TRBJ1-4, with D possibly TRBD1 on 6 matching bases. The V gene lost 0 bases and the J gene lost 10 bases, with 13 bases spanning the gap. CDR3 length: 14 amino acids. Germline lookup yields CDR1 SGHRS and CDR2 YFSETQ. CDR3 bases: TGCGCCAGCAGCTTGGCTGGGTTAGGGGGAAAACTGTTTTTT. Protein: CASSLAGLGGKLFF.

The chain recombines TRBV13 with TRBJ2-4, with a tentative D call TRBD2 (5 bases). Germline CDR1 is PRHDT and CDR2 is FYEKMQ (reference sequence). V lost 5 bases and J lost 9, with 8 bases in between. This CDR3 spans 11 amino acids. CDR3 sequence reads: CASSKSGIQYF. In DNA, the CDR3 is TGTGCCAGCAGCAAGAGCGGCATTCAGTACTTC.

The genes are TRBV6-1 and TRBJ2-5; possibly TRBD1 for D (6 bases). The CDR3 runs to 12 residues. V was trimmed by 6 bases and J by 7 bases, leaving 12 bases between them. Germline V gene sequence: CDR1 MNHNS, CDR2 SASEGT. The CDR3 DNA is TGTGCCAGCAGGGTTGCAGGGGCGACCCAGTACTTC. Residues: CASRVAGATQYF.

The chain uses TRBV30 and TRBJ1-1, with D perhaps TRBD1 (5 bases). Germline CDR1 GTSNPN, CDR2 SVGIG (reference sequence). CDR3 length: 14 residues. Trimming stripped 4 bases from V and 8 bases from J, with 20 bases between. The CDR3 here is CAWTLTVRAPEAFF. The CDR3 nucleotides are TGTGCCTGGACCCTGACCGTCAGGGCCCCCGAAGCTTTCTTT.

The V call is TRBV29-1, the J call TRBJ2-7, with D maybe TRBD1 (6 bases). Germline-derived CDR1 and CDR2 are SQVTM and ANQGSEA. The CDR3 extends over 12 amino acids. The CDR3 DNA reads TGCGACAGGCAGGGTCTTGGGTACGAGCAGTACTTC. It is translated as CDRQGLGYEQYF.

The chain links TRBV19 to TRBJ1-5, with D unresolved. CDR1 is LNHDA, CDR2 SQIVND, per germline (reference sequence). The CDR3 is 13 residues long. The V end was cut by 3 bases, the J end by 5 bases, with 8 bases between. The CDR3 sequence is CASSMNGDQPQHF. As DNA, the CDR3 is TGTGCCAGTAGTATGAACGGGGATCAGCCCCAGCATTTT. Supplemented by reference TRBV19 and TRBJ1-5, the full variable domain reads DGGITQSPKYLFRKEGQNVTLSCEQNLNHDAMYWYRQDPGQGLRLIYYSQIVNDFQKGDIAEGYSVSREKKESFPLTVTSAQKNPTAFYLCASSMNGDQPQHFGDGTRLSIL.

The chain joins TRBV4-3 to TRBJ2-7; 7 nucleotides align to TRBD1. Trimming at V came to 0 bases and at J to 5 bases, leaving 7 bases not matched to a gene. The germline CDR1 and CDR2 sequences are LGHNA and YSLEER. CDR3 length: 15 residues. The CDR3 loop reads CASSQEDRWVNEQYF. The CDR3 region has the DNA TGCGCCAGCAGCCAAGAGGACAGGTGGGTTAACGAGCAGTACTTC.

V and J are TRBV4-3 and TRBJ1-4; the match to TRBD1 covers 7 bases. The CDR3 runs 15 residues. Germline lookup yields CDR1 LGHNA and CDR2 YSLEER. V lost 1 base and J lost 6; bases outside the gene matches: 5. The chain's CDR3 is CASSQAGQRDEKLFF. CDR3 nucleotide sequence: TGCGCCAGCAGCCAAGCGGGACAGAGGGATGAAAAACTGTTTTTT.

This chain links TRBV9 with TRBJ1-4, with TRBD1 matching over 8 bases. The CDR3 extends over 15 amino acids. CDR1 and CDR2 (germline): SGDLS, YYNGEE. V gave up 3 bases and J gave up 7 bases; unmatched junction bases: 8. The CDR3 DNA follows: TGTGCCAGCAGCGAGAGGACAGGGTTGGGTGAAAAACTGTTTTTT. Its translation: CASSERTGLGEKLFF.

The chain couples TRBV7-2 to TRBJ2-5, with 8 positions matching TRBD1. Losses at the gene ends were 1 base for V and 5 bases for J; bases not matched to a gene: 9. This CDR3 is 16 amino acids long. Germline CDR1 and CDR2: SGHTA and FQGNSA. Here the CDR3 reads CASSLVGSGGHETQYF. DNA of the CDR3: TGTGCCAGCAGCTTAGTAGGTTCAGGGGGCCACGAGACCCAGTACTTC.